This T cell receptor beta chain was observed in a study of regulatory T cells in long-lasting Graves disease. Researchers made TCR beta libraries by using iRepertoire HTBI primers and running Arm-PCR on CDR3 regions. TCRdb reprocessed the multiplex PCR reads via MiXCR and lists one record per CDR3 protein. The table includes 500,000 or so distinct CDR3 sequences, around 16% detected once. Time point defined: newly diagnosed GD, antithyroid drugs for less than 3 months. From PBMCs, RNA was extracted and then used to make the TCR library. This clonotype was seen more than once but under ten times. Trimming shortened V by 1 base and J by 6 bases, and 6 bases separated the two germline ends. The CDR3 is 12 amino acids. Germline values: CDR1 LGHDT, CDR2 YNNKEL (reference sequence). This same sample was also taken into another study, of T cells in Graves' hyperthyroidism and ophthalmopathy. From that study: Participants, patients aged 18 to 65, had newly diagnosed hyperthyroidism with a duration under 2 months. HTBI primers were employed in a first-round RT-PCR of the TCR CDR3.

This chain uses TRBV3-1 with TRBJ2-5, with D hard to call. Sequenced here: peripheral blood mononuclear cells (PBMCs), sampled at new diagnosis, from a patient treated with antithyroid drugs. This sequence originates from a man aged 35-49 years with Graves disease. The chain's CDR3 is CASSQGWQTQYF. The CDR3 DNA is TGTGCCAGCAGCCAAGGGTGGCAGACCCAGTACTTC.